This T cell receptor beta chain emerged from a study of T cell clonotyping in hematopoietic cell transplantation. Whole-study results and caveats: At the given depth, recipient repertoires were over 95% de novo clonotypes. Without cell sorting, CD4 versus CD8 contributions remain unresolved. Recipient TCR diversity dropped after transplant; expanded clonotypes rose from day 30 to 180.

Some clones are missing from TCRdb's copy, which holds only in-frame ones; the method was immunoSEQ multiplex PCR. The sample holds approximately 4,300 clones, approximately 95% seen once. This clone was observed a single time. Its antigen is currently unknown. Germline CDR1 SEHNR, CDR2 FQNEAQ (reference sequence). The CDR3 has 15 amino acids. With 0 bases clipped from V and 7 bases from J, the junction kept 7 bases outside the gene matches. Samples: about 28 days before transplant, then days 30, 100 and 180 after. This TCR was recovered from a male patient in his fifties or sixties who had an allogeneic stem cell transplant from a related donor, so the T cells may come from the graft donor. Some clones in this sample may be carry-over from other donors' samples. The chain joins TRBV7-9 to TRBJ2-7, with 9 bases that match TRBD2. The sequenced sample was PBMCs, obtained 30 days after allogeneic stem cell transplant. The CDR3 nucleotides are TGTGCCAGCAGCTTAGCGGCTGGCGGGGGGGAAGAGCAGTACTTC. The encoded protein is CASSLAAGGGEEQYF.